These T cell receptor beta chains were read from a single sample in a study of T cells expressing NK-cell markers. For each CDR3 protein, TCRdb gives one entry from its re-call of the 5' RACE reads, without DNA. The sample table includes about 460,000 distinct CDR3 sequences. The sequenced sample was blood T cells: a sorted CD56 or NKG2C T cell subset, CD4+ or CD8+ T cells, or bulk PBMC T cells (not recorded which). These TCRs come from a woman between 50 and 59 years old in good health. CDR3s include the opening cysteine and the closing phenylalanine or tryptophan.

j_gene: TRBJ1-4
v_gene: TRBV4-1
CDR3aa: CASSRQASGPGNEKLFF

j_gene: TRBJ2-2
v_gene: TRBV7-9
CDR3aa: CASSFVLAGELFF

j_gene: TRBJ1-1
v_gene: TRBV5-1
CDR3aa: CASRRQGAQVTEAFF

j_gene: TRBJ2-5
v_gene: TRBV3-1
CDR3aa: CASSQLRLAGDQETQYF

j_gene: TRBJ1-1
v_gene: TRBV6-5
CDR3aa: CASRSTGAATEAFF

j_gene: TRBJ1-5
v_gene: TRBV6-6
CDR3aa: CASSYTGTNQPQHF

j_gene: TRBJ2-2
v_gene: TRBV20-1
CDR3aa: CSAPLGGAGTGELFF

j_gene: TRBJ1-5
v_gene: TRBV20-1
CDR3aa: CSARQGDYSNQPQHF

j_gene: TRBJ2-2
v_gene: TRBV3-1
CDR3aa: CASSRTSGPGELFF

j_gene: TRBJ2-5
v_gene: TRBV4-1
CDR3aa: CASSLPTRGHGAQQETQYF

j_gene: TRBJ2-5
v_gene: TRBV9
CDR3aa: CASSGTSGQETQYF

j_gene: TRBJ1-5
v_gene: TRBV12-3/TRBV12-4
CDR3aa: CASSLAWAGTDGDRNQPQHF

j_gene: TRBJ2-1
v_gene: TRBV6-6
CDR3aa: CAGSSGTSSYNEQFF

j_gene: TRBJ1-5
v_gene: TRBV4-1
CDR3aa: CASSHPGDLGGVQPQHF

j_gene: TRBJ2-5
v_gene: TRBV24-1
CDR3aa: CATSDMGLAEETQYF

j_gene: TRBJ1-3
v_gene: TRBV20-1
CDR3aa: CSVRQQVRNTIYF

j_gene: TRBJ1-6
v_gene: TRBV25-1
CDR3aa: CASSEYQESPLHF

j_gene: TRBJ1-3
v_gene: TRBV29-1
CDR3aa: CSVERQDSGNTIYF

j_gene: TRBJ2-7
v_gene: TRBV7-6
CDR3aa: CASSGTSGSRFDEQYF

j_gene: TRBJ2-5
v_gene: TRBV10-3
CDR3aa: CATSGLAGETQYF

j_gene: TRBJ2-1
v_gene: TRBV25-1
CDR3aa: CASSEKKRYEQFF

j_gene: TRBJ1-1
v_gene: TRBV4-1
CDR3aa: CASSQRDTLVLGTEAFF

j_gene: TRBJ2-6
v_gene: TRBV19
CDR3aa: CASSPLGGSGANVLTF

j_gene: TRBJ2-5
v_gene: TRBV6-5
CDR3aa: CASSPPGRVETQYF

j_gene: TRBJ1-2
v_gene: TRBV6-5
CDR3aa: CASRRDKANYGYTF

j_gene: TRBJ2-7
v_gene: TRBV20-1
CDR3aa: CSAWDGQGASEQYF

j_gene: TRBJ2-1
v_gene: TRBV20-1
CDR3aa: CSATLDRRSYNEQFF

j_gene: TRBJ2-3
v_gene: TRBV4-1
CDR3aa: CASSRAEGPLYPITDTQYF

j_gene: TRBJ2-3
v_gene: TRBV6-2/TRBV6-3
CDR3aa: CASSYSTSGRATDTQYF

j_gene: TRBJ2-1
v_gene: TRBV11-3
CDR3aa: CASSLDGEGSEQFF

j_gene: TRBJ2-3
v_gene: TRBV20-1
CDR3aa: CSASGGTSGSADTQYF

j_gene: TRBJ2-3
v_gene: TRBV12-3/TRBV12-4
CDR3aa: CASSVTSGRDTDTQYF

j_gene: TRBJ2-2
v_gene: TRBV7-3
CDR3aa: CASSHGGLGTGELFF

j_gene: TRBJ1-2
v_gene: TRBV20-1
CDR3aa: CSAGGTAPNYGYTF

j_gene: TRBJ1-5
v_gene: TRBV11-2
CDR3aa: CASSLGQGAGNQPQHF

j_gene: TRBJ2-2
v_gene: TRBV11-3
CDR3aa: CASSAQLGRVFSGELFF

j_gene: TRBJ1-2
v_gene: TRBV6-5
CDR3aa: CASSYLGVNYGYTF

j_gene: TRBJ1-4
v_gene: TRBV7-2
CDR3aa: CASSLSPGAGEKLFF

j_gene: TRBJ2-5
v_gene: TRBV11-2
CDR3aa: CASSLILEETQYF

j_gene: TRBJ1-1
v_gene: TRBV7-6
CDR3aa: CASRKGSSGTEAFF

j_gene: TRBJ2-7
v_gene: TRBV14
CDR3aa: CASSPWGLVREQYF

j_gene: TRBJ2-3
v_gene: TRBV29-1
CDR3aa: CSVGHGDGSVTQYF

j_gene: TRBJ2-1
v_gene: TRBV28
CDR3aa: CASWTLPRNEQFF

j_gene: TRBJ1-2
v_gene: TRBV2
CDR3aa: CASSGLPIFDRVKNYGYTF

j_gene: TRBJ2-7
v_gene: TRBV4-2
CDR3aa: CASSQKGLAVNYEQYF

j_gene: TRBJ2-3
v_gene: TRBV12-3/TRBV12-4
CDR3aa: CASSLIRGLAGDGDTQYF

j_gene: TRBJ1-1
v_gene: TRBV4-1
CDR3aa: CASSRSFGTGTEAFF

j_gene: TRBJ1-4
v_gene: TRBV5-4
CDR3aa: CASSPPLPDQGEKLFF